The present T cell receptor (beta chain) was sequenced within a study of identical twins. Notes on the study in general: Twin-shared out-of-frame alpha sequences were enriched for low generation probability. The analysis was cross-sectional rather than longitudinal within donors.

This CDR3 is built from 16 residues. The ends were cut back, 5 bases at V and 4 bases at J, with 18 bases in the middle. Germline V lookup: CDR1 LNHDA, CDR2 SQIVND (reference sequence). A universal primer site came from template switching; cDNA carried unique molecular identifiers. TCRdb analysed the 5' RACE reads with MiXCR anew, one entry per CDR3 protein. This table has about 500,000 distinct CDR3 sequences, roughly an eighth appearing once. Comment on this clonotype: Its antigen is not identified.

Separately, the same data were catalogued under a study of yellow fever vaccine responses in identical twins.

The V call is TRBV19, the J call TRBJ2-1; TRBD1 might be the D (6 bases). What was sequenced was CD4+ T cells sorted from blood. This receptor was obtained from a woman under 30 in good health. The CDR3: CASSLREGGSYNEQFF. The CDR3 nucleotides are TGTGCCAGTAGTCTTAGAGAAGGGGGTTCATACAATGAGCAGTTCTTC.